The T cell receptor beta chain under discussion was sequenced for a study of spatial heterogeneity in lung cancer. Study background: When available, follow-up PBMC samples taken a median of around 25 months after resection were sequenced. TCR and UMI combinations that were unique each appeared, on average, more than ten times in raw reads.

MiXCR was run by TCRdb on the 5' RACE reads, yielding one entry per CDR3 protein. The sample yields 35,000 to 55,000 distinct CDR3 sequences, 22% seen once. Whole-study results and caveats: In blood, ubiquitous expanded tumor TCRs appeared more at resection than follow-up.

The time point was: blood at routine non-recurrence follow-up after resection. Whole RNA obtained from tumor, nontumor lung or frozen PBMC underwent sequencing without sorting. This clonotype has ten or more counts. Its specificity is unknown. The clonotype was recovered from a female donor with early-stage non-small cell lung cancer. Sequencing was performed on PBMCs, taken at follow-up.

CDR3 sequence reads: CASSLAGQNSYEQYV. The CDR3 bases are TGTGCCAGCAGCTTAGCCGGACAGAACTCCTACGAGCAGTACGTC. V and J are TRBV7-9 and TRBJ2-7; D perhaps matches TRBD1 (6 bases). Trimming removed 0 bases from V and 0 bases from J, with 9 bases in between. CDR3 length equals 15 residues. From germline, CDR1 is SEHNR and CDR2 FQNEAQ (reference sequence).